Given below is one TCR beta chain in context. Its antigen remains unknown. This entry belongs to a study of vaccination effects on CD4 cells after COVID-19. Broader study findings: Small numbers of convalescent patients limited the study. It also lacked early post-infection timepoints.

Pools of viral peptides were used by the ViraFEST assay to expand antigen-specific CD4+ T cells ahead of sequencing. Cultured cells yielded isolated CD4+ T cells after 10 days. None of these healthy vaccinees had been infected with SARS-CoV-2 before vaccination. It was on days 3 and 7 that half the medium was replaced with IL-2 medium. The CDR3 length is 15 residues. The germline V and J ends were trimmed by 11 bases and 4 bases, with 22 bases remaining between them. Germline values: CDR1 SGHTA, CDR2 FQGNSA. Here immunoSEQ multiplex PCR was the method, and the copy in TCRdb shows in-frame clones only, minus some. The repertoire holds 35,000 to 50,000 clones, with about two thirds as singletons.

The sequencing here drew on CD4+ T cells from PBMCs cultured with HCoV-OC43 spike peptides, taken before COVID-19 vaccination. Regarding subset: HCoV-OC43 spike overlapping peptide pool stimulation. V usage is TRBV7-2 and J usage is TRBJ2-3, with D possibly being TRBD1 (6 bases). This sequence was found in a human donor who received a COVID-19 vaccine. The CDR3 bases are TGTGCCTCGAGGTCCTTCGGGACATCGGCAGATACGCAGTATTTT. Translating gives CASRSFGTSADTQYF. The entire variable domain, with the rest obtained from reference TRBV7-2 and TRBJ2-3, is as follows: GAGVSQSPSNKVTEKGKDVELRCDPISGHTALYWYRQSLGQGLEFLIYFQGNSAPDKSGLPSDRFSAERTGGSVSTLTIQRTQQEDSAVYLCASRSFGTSADTQYFGPGTRLTVL.